This T cell receptor beta chain is drawn from a study of control samples from healthy donors and cancer patients. The assay was immunoSEQ multiplex PCR, and TCRdb's table has in-frame clones only and misses some. This sample carries around 130,000 clones, around 90% of them seen once, and the ten largest clones take more than 2%. The ends lost 5 bases at V and 5 bases at J; junction bases unmatched: 4. CDR3 size: 13 residues. The V and J genes are TRBV12-3 or TRBV12-4 and TRBJ1-1; TRBD1 matches 8 bases. Sequencing was performed on blood. The sequence was obtained from a man between 18 and 29 years old in good health. The CDR3 spells CASSLGQGTEAFF. The CDR3 nucleotides read TGTGCCAGCAGTCTCGGACAGGGTACTGAAGCTTTCTTT.